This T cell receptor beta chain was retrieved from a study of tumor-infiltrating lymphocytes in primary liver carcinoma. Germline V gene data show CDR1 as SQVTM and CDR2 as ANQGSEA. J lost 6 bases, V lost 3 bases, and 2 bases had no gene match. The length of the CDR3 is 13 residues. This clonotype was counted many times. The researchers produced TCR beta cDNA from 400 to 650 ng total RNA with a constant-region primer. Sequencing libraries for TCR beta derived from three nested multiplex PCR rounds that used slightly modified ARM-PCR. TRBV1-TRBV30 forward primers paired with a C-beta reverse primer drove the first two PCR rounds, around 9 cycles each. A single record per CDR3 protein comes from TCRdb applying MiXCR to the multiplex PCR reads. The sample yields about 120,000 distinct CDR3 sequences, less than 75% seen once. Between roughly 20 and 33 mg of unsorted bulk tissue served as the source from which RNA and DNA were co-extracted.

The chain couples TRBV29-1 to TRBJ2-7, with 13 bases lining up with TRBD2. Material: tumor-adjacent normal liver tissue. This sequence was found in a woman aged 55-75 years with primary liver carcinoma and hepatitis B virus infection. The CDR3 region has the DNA TGCAGCGTTGAGCGGACTAGCGGGAGCGAGCAGTACTTC. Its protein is CSVERTSGSEQYF.